Listed below are T cell receptor beta chains from one sample, sequenced in a study of immune characterization of retroperitoneal liposarcoma. TCRdb itself ran the PCR reads through MiXCR, one entry per CDR3 protein. The sample shows around 10,000 distinct CDR3 sequences, 50% of them seen only once. The sequenced sample was tumor tissue. These receptors were obtained from a female donor with retroperitoneal liposarcoma. CDR3s include the opening cysteine and the closing phenylalanine or tryptophan.

CDR3 protein: CAPREVAGEPYNEQYF
CDR3 length: 16
J gene: .
V gene: TRBV6-4

CDR3 protein: CASSEVQGEVGYTF
CDR3 length: 14
J gene: TRBJ1-2
V gene: TRBV6-1

CDR3 protein: CASSFPGYSTYEQYF
CDR3 length: 15
J gene: TRBJ2-7
V gene: TRBV7-6

CDR3 protein: CASSFRGVDYGYTF
CDR3 length: 14
J gene: TRBJ1-2
V gene: TRBV12-3/TRBV12-4

CDR3 protein: CASSLGTNNEQYF
CDR3 length: 13
J gene: TRBJ2-5
V gene: TRBV7-8

CDR3 protein: CASSSPTGDHEQYF
CDR3 length: 14
J gene: .
V gene: TRBV28

CDR3 protein: CASSGSGAEPQYF
CDR3 length: 13
J gene: TRBJ2-7
V gene: TRBV6-6

CDR3 protein: CASRLDGLNTEAFF
CDR3 length: 14
J gene: TRBJ1-1
V gene: TRBV6-1

CDR3 protein: CASSLDPSYEQYF
CDR3 length: 13
J gene: TRBJ2-7
V gene: TRBV7-2

CDR3 protein: CASSFGTEYNEQFF
CDR3 length: 14
J gene: TRBJ2-1
V gene: TRBV7-2

CDR3 protein: CASSSTWVSEQFF
CDR3 length: 13
J gene: TRBJ2-1
V gene: TRBV6-1

CDR3 protein: CASSYSRGHEQFF
CDR3 length: 13
J gene: TRBJ2-1
V gene: TRBV6-6

CDR3 protein: CASSPLARGLSPLHF
CDR3 length: 15
J gene: TRBJ1-6
V gene: TRBV7-6

CDR3 protein: CASSVSLAGGGNEQFF
CDR3 length: 16
J gene: TRBJ2-1
V gene: TRBV6-1

CDR3 protein: CASSPTSGRIRGTQYF
CDR3 length: 16
J gene: .
V gene: TRBV6-2/TRBV6-3

CDR3 protein: CASIPLMEQNSSNGYTF
CDR3 length: 17
J gene: TRBJ1-2
V gene: TRBV6-4

CDR3 protein: CASSLRTSQGNEQFF
CDR3 length: 15
J gene: TRBJ2-1
V gene: TRBV7-2

CDR3 protein: CASTADNEQFF
CDR3 length: 11
J gene: TRBJ2-1
V gene: TRBV6-1

CDR3 protein: CASSLVIGSSTDTQYF
CDR3 length: 16
J gene: TRBJ2-3
V gene: TRBV7-6

CDR3 protein: CASSSPPGSTNQETQYF
CDR3 length: 17
J gene: .
V gene: TRBV7-2

CDR3 protein: CASFTGDRVGGNEQYF
CDR3 length: 16
J gene: .
V gene: TRBV11-3

CDR3 protein: CASRKETQYF
CDR3 length: 10
J gene: .
V gene: TRBV6-2/TRBV6-3

CDR3 protein: CASSADRGAYNEQFF
CDR3 length: 15
J gene: TRBJ2-1
V gene: TRBV7-2

CDR3 protein: CATSDQDRAETQYF
CDR3 length: 14
J gene: .
V gene: TRBV24-1

CDR3 protein: CASSDSGSETQYF
CDR3 length: 13
J gene: .
V gene: TRBV6-2/TRBV6-3

CDR3 protein: CASSPGASTDTQYF
CDR3 length: 14
J gene: TRBJ2-3
V gene: TRBV6-1

CDR3 protein: CAFLSGQSGANVLTF
CDR3 length: 15
J gene: TRBJ2-6
V gene: TRBV10-3

CDR3 protein: CASSLVSGQGPYEQYF
CDR3 length: 16
J gene: .
V gene: TRBV7-6

CDR3 protein: CASSETGAYEQYF
CDR3 length: 13
J gene: TRBJ2-7
V gene: TRBV7-9

CDR3 protein: CASSYSAAVANEQFF
CDR3 length: 15
J gene: TRBJ2-1
V gene: TRBV6-6

CDR3 protein: CASSPRLGTSREPQYF
CDR3 length: 16
J gene: TRBJ2-4
V gene: TRBV7-2

CDR3 protein: CASSYGRQFYGYTF
CDR3 length: 14
J gene: TRBJ1-2
V gene: TRBV6-2/TRBV6-3

CDR3 protein: CASSPGGSIYEQYF
CDR3 length: 14
J gene: .
V gene: TRBV6-1

CDR3 protein: CASGLALIRGLAGRGSYEQYF
CDR3 length: 21
J gene: .
V gene: TRBV12-5

CDR3 protein: CASKGRTYNEQFF
CDR3 length: 13
J gene: TRBJ2-1
V gene: TRBV6-1

CDR3 protein: CASSLRFGPRYEQYF
CDR3 length: 15
J gene: .
V gene: TRBV7-8

CDR3 protein: CASRLSARSYNEQYF
CDR3 length: 15
J gene: TRBJ2-4
V gene: TRBV6-1

CDR3 protein: CASTSDFNEQFF
CDR3 length: 12
J gene: TRBJ2-1
V gene: TRBV6-1

CDR3 protein: CASSLQETQYF
CDR3 length: 11
J gene: .
V gene: TRBV7-4

CDR3 protein: CASSEDPLVGGWDIQYF
CDR3 length: 17
J gene: TRBJ2-4
V gene: TRBV6-1

CDR3 protein: CASRGASGEQFF
CDR3 length: 12
J gene: TRBJ2-1
V gene: TRBV10-1

CDR3 protein: CASSYLGLADYEQYF
CDR3 length: 15
J gene: .
V gene: TRBV6-6

CDR3 protein: CASSFGLAGTDTQYF
CDR3 length: 15
J gene: TRBJ2-3
V gene: TRBV11-3

CDR3 protein: CASRLAGGYNEQFF
CDR3 length: 14
J gene: TRBJ2-1
V gene: TRBV27

CDR3 protein: CASSDRTGTAYEQYF
CDR3 length: 15
J gene: .
V gene: TRBV7-2

CDR3 protein: CASSYSYGIRGAYNEQFF
CDR3 length: 18
J gene: TRBJ2-1
V gene: TRBV6-5

CDR3 protein: CASSSPLPGLAGGSTDTQYF
CDR3 length: 20
J gene: TRBJ2-3
V gene: TRBV6-6

CDR3 protein: CASSLEYEQYF
CDR3 length: 11
J gene: .
V gene: TRBV12-3/TRBV12-4

CDR3 protein: CASCDSPNTEAFF
CDR3 length: 13
J gene: TRBJ1-1
V gene: TRBV6-9

CDR3 protein: CASSFRQQSYGYTF
CDR3 length: 14
J gene: TRBJ1-2
V gene: TRBV6-1

CDR3 protein: CASSSKPGLADYNEQFF
CDR3 length: 17
J gene: TRBJ2-1
V gene: TRBV27

CDR3 protein: CASTEDGGPSYNEQFF
CDR3 length: 16
J gene: TRBJ2-1
V gene: TRBV11-1

CDR3 protein: CASSSPGTGSGEQYF
CDR3 length: 15
J gene: .
V gene: TRBV7-2